What follows are 8 T cell receptor beta chains derived from one specimen sequenced in a study of beta chain features in type 1 diabetes. TCRB transcripts that were expressed got sequenced, as all of the isolated RNA had been reverse transcribed. Libraries were prepared by immunoSEQ multiplex PCR; TCRdb keeps only in-frame clonotypes and omits some of them. The profile shows approximately 330,000 clones, approximately 10% of them singletons. Sample: naive CD4+ T cells from blood. The receptors shown here come from a woman in her twenties or thirties in good health.

The J gene is TRBJ2-1, the V gene TRBV9; 12 bases map to TRBD2. The CDR3 totals 14 residues. In germline, CDR1 is SGDLS, CDR2 YYNGEE. The V segment lost 0 bases and the J segment 15 bases; nucleotides outside the gene matches: 7. The CDR3 sequence: CASSVGLAGEDWFF. As DNA, the CDR3 is TGTGCCAGCAGCGTAGGACTAGCGGGAGAGGACTGGTTCTTC. Full variable domain (missing parts from reference TRBV9 and TRBJ2-1): DSGVTQTPKHLITATGQRVTLRCSPRSGDLSVYWYQQSLDQGLQFLIQYYNGEERAKGNILERFSAQQFPDLHSELNLSSLELGDSALYFCASSVGLAGEDWFFGPGTRLTVL.

The chain uses TRBV4-3 and TRBJ2-5; 11 bases are a match to TRBD1. Germline V lookup: CDR1 LGHNA, CDR2 YSLEER. The CDR3 sequence is 16 residues long. Trimming cost V 0 bases and J 1 base; bases outside gene matches: 1. CDR3 bases: TGCGCCAGCAGCCAAGACGGGACAGGGGGCCAAGAGACCCAGTACTTC. Its protein product is CASSQDGTGGQETQYF.

J is TRBJ2-1 and V is TRBV6-5; 9 nucleotides agree with TRBD2. Germline-derived CDR1 and CDR2 are MNHEY and SVGAGI. Losses at the gene ends were 6 bases for V and 2 bases for J; bases not matched to a gene: 5. The CDR3 is made up of 15 amino acids. CDR3 region: CASRLSGSAYNEQFF. DNA for the CDR3: TGTGCCAGCAGGCTTAGCGGGAGCGCCTACAATGAGCAGTTCTTC.

The rearrangement joins TRBV5-1 to TRBJ2-4; 10 positions agree with TRBD1. The CDR3 length is 16 residues. With 0 bases clipped from V and 7 bases from J, the junction kept 7 bases outside the gene matches. CDR1 is SGHRS, CDR2 YFSETQ, per germline. The CDR3: CASSLATGTGDNIQYF. CDR3 bases: TGCGCCAGCAGCTTGGCAACCGGGACAGGGGATAACATTCAGTACTTC.

Only a few counts were recorded for this clone. This chain joins TRBV11-3 and TRBJ2-1, with 7 bases fitting TRBD2. Germline assignment: CDR1 SGHNT and CDR2 YENEEA. J lost 8 bases, V lost 5 bases, and 12 bases had no gene match. The CDR3 covers 15 residues. The CDR3 region is CASSRTRGSVHEQFF. In nucleotides, the CDR3 is TGTGCCAGCAGCCGGACGCGGGGGTCCGTTCATGAGCAGTTCTTC.

This clone was seen more than once but under ten times. The CDR3 DNA reads as TGTGCCAGCAGCTCCCGGACAGGGGCCACCTCTGGGGCCAACGTCCTGACTTTC. Translated, it gives CASSSRTGATSGANVLTF. V usage is TRBV7-2 and J usage is TRBJ2-6; 9 bases match TRBD1. Germline V CDR1 and CDR2: SGHTA, FQGNSA. Trimming removed 4 bases from V and 0 bases from J; junction bases left unmatched: 7. This CDR3 comprises 18 residues.

This clone was observed a handful of times. The J gene is TRBJ2-1, the V gene TRBV19, with 9 bases aligning to TRBD2. Unmatched junction bases numbered 4, after V lost 4 bases and J lost 6 bases. CDR1 is LNHDA, CDR2 SQIVND, per germline (reference sequence). The CDR3 covers 14 residues. The CDR3 nucleotides are TGTGCCAGTAGTACGGGACTAGCATTCAATGAGCAGTTCTTC. It yields the protein CASSTGLAFNEQFF.

Points on this clone: One junction end does not reproduce the germline sequence, and a read error may be involved. This chain links TRBV7-7 with TRBJ2-1; 8 nucleotides match TRBD2. The germline V gene encodes CDR1 SSHAT and CDR2 FNYEAQ (reference sequence). The CDR3 runs to 15 residues. CDR3 sequence: CASSPHSGIYNEQFF. As DNA, the CDR3 is TGTGCTAGCAGCCCACATAGCGGGATCTACAATGAGCAGTTCTTC.